The present T cell receptor beta chain was sequenced within a study of T cell responses to AZD1222 COVID-19 vaccine. Clones were read by immunoSEQ multiplex PCR, and TCRdb kept only the in-frame ones, dropping some. The data show about 160,000 clones, approximately 87% seen once. The CDR3 length is 13 residues. V lost 3 bases to trimming and J lost 7 bases, with 9 bases between them. The germline CDR1 and CDR2 sequences are SGHTA and FQGNSA. Study results and caveats: An increase in Spike-specific TCR breadth and depth was observed after two AZD1222 doses. The donors showed a predominance of white British ancestry and of females, with possible underestimation of clonal diversity. Reportedly, close to half of spike-specific TCRs are directed against unmutated variant regions. Repertoire sampling happened only post peak T cell response.

Comment on this clone: Its antigen is still unknown.

The chain joins TRBV7-2 to TRBJ2-2; no firm D call. The source is an adult who received the AZD1222 COVID-19 vaccine. This sample comprised peripheral blood, obtained 28 days after the second AZD1222 dose. The CDR3 region is CASSFWQHGELFF. The DNA for the CDR3 is TGTGCCAGCAGCTTTTGGCAGCACGGGGAGCTGTTTTTT.